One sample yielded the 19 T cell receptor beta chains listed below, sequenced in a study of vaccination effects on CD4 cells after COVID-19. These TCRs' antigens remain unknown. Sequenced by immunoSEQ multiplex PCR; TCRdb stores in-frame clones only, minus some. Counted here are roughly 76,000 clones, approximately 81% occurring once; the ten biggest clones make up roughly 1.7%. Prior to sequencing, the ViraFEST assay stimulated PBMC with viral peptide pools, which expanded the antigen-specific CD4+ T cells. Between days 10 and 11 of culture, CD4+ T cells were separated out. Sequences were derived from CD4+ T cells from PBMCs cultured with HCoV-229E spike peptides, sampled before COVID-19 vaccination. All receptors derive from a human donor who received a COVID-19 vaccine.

CDR3 region: CASSASGVQETQYF. The DNA of the CDR3 is TGTGCCAGCAGCGCCTCCGGGGTACAAGAGACCCAGTACTTC. The chain recombines TRBV7-3 with TRBJ2-5; possible D gene TRBD2, 5 bases. V was shortened by 5 bases and J by 2 bases, with 12 bases between the two germline ends. The germline V gene encodes CDR1 SGHTA and CDR2 FQGTGA. The length of the CDR3 is 14 residues.

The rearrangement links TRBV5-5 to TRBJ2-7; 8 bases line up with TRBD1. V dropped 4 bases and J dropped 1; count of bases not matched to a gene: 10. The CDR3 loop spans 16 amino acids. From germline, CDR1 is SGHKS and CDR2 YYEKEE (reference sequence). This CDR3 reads CASSPDGTGVSYEQYV. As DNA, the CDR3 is TGTGCCAGCAGCCCGGACGGGACAGGAGTATCCTACGAGCAGTACGTC.

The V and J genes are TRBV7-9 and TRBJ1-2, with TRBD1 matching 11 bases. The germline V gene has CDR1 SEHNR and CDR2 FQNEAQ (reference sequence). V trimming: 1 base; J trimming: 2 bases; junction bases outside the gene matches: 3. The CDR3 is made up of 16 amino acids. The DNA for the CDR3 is TGTGCCAGCAGCTTAGGGGACAGGGGGGGAAACTATGGCTACACCTTC. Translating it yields CASSLGDRGGNYGYTF.

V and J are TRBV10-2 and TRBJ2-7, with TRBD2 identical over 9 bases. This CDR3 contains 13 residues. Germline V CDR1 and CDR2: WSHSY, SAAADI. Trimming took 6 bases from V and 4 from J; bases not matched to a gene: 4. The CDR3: CASRPSGVYEQYV. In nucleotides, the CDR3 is TGCGCCAGCAGACCTAGCGGGGTATACGAGCAGTACGTC.

CDR3 amino acids: CASSQGVRGRLLHF. The CDR3 nucleotides are TGTGCCAGCAGCCAAGGGGTCCGGGGGCGTTTGCTCCACTTT. This chain joins TRBV14 and TRBJ1-6; D might be TRBD1 (6 bases). V lost 1 base and J lost 16, with 17 bases in between. This CDR3 has 14 residues. The germline V gene encodes CDR1 SGHDN and CDR2 FVKESK.

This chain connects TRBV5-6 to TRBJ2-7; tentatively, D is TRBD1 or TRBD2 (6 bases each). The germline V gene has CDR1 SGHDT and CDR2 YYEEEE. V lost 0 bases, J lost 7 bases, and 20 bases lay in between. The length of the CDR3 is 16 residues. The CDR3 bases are TGTGCCAGCAGCTTGGAGGGCGCAGGAGGAGGGGGTGAGCAGTACGTC. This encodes CASSLEGAGGGGEQYV.

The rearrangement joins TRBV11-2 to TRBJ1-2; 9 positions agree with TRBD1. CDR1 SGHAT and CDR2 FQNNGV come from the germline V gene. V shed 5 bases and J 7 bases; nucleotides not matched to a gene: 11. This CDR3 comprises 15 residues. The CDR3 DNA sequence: TGTGCCAGCAGCCCAACGGGACAGGGTACAGTTGGCTACACCTTC. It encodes CASSPTGQGTVGYTF.

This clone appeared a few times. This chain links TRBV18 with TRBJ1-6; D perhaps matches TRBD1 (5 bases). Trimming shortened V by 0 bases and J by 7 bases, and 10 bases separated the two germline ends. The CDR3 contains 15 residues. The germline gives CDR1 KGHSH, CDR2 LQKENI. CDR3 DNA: TGTGCCAGCTCACCACCGTCGGGGGGAAATTCACCCCTCCACTTT. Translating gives CASSPPSGGNSPLHF.

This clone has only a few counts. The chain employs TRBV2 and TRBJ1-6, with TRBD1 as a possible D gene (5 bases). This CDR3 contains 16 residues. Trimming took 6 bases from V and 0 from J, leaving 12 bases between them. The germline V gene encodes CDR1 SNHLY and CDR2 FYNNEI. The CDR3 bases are TGTGCCAGCAGGGCCCATGGGGGCTCCTATAATTCACCCCTCCACTTT. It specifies CASRAHGGSYNSPLHF.

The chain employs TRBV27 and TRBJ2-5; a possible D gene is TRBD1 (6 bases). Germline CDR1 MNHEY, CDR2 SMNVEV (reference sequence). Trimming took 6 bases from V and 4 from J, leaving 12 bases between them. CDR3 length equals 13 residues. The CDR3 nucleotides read TGTGCCAGCAGACAGGGAACAGGAGAGACCCAGTACTTC. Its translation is CASRQGTGETQYF.

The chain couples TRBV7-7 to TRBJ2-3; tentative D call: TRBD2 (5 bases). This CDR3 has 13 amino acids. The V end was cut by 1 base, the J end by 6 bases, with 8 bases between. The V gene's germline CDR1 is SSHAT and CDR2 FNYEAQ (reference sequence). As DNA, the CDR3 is TGTGCCAGCAGCTTAGGGACTGGGGATACGCAGTATTTT. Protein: CASSLGTGDTQYF.

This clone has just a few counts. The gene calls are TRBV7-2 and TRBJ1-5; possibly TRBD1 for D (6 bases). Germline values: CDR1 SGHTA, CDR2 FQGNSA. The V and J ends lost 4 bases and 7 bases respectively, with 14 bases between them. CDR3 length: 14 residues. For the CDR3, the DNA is TGTGCCAGCAGCTCAACAGGGTTCAGGCAGCCCCAGCATTTT. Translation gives CASSSTGFRQPQHF. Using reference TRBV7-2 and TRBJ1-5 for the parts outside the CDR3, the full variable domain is GAGVSQSPSNKVTEKGKDVELRCDPISGHTALYWYRQSLGQGLEFLIYFQGNSAPDKSGLPSDRFSAERTGGSVSTLTIQRTQQEDSAVYLCASSSTGFRQPQHFGDGTRLSIL.

CDR3 loop: CASGLVQGATHLGTNEKLFF. CDR3 bases: TGTGCTAGTGGTTTGGTTCAGGGGGCCACCCATTTAGGAACTAATGAAAAACTGTTTTTT. This chain links TRBV12-5 with TRBJ1-4; TRBD1 matches at 8 bases. Germline values: CDR1 LGHNT, CDR2 FRNRAP. The CDR3 has 20 amino acids. Germline trimming cut 0 bases from V and 1 base from J; bases unmatched to any gene: 13.

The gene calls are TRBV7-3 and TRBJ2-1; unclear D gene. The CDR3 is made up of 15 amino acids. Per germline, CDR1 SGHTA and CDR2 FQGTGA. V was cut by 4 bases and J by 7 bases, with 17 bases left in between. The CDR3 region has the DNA TGTGCCAGCAGCTCCCCACATAGTGGAATAAATGAGCAGTTCTTC. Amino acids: CASSSPHSGINEQFF.

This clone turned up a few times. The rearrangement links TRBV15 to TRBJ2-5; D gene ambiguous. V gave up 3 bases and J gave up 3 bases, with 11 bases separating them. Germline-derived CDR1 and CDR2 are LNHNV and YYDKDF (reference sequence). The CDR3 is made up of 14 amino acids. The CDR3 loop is CATSSRRTEETQYF. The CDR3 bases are TGTGCCACCAGCAGTCGTCGGACGGAAGAGACCCAGTACTTC.

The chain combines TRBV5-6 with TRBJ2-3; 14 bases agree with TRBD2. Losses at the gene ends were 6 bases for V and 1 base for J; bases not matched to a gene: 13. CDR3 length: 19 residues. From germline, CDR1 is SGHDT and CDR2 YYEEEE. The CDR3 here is CASTPTSTSGGVGTDTQYF. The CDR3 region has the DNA TGTGCCAGCACCCCCACGTCGACTAGCGGGGGGGTTGGCACAGATACGCAGTATTTT.

CDR3 sequence: CASRRDRTYEQYV. Here the CDR3 DNA reads TGTGCCAGCAGAAGGGACAGAACATACGAGCAGTACGTC. The chain couples TRBV7-2 to TRBJ2-7, with 7 positions matching TRBD1. CDR3 length: 13 amino acids. V shed 6 bases, J shed 4 bases, and the junction held 6 bases outside the gene matches. The germline V gene has CDR1 SGHTA and CDR2 FQGNSA.

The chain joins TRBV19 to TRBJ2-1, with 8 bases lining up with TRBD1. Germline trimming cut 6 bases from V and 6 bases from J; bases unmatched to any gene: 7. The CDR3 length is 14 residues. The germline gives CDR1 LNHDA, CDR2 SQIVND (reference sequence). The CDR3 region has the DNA TGTGCCAGTAGATATCAGGGGGCGGCCAATGAGCAGTTCTTC. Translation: CASRYQGAANEQFF.

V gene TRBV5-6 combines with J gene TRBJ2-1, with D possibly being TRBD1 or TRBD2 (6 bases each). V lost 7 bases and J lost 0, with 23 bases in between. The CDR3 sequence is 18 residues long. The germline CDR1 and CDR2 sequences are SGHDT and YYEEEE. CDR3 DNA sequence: TGTGCCAGCTTCCTGGGGGGCCGAACCTTTAGCTCCTACAATGAGCAGTTCTTC. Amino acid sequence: CASFLGGRTFSSYNEQFF.